These 4 T cell receptor beta chains were all obtained from the same sample, sequenced in a study of technical replicates of blood from a few donors. Clones were sequenced by immunoSEQ multiplex PCR, and TCRdb holds only the in-frame ones, with some missing. The table shows about 89,000 clones, with 85% to 95% occurring only once. What was sequenced was T cells isolated from PBMCs. The receptor set was obtained from a human donor in good health.

The rearrangement links TRBV7-9 to TRBJ2-1; D not resolved. The CDR3 is made up of 12 amino acids. In germline, CDR1 is SEHNR, CDR2 FQNEAQ (reference sequence). Trimming removed 3 bases at V and 5 bases at J, with 5 bases between. CDR3 amino acids: CASSFTNNEQFF. Written as DNA, the CDR3 is TGTGCCAGCAGCTTCACAAACAATGAGCAGTTCTTC.

V and J are TRBV5-1 and TRBJ1-2, with D tentatively TRBD1 (5 bases). V was pared by 2 bases and J by 2 bases, with 16 bases between. Germline-derived CDR1 and CDR2 are SGHRS and YFSETQ. This CDR3 has 16 residues. The DNA of the CDR3 is TGCGCCAGCAGCTTCACAACCCCTCCAGGGAACTATGGCTACACCTTC. Its translation: CASSFTTPPGNYGYTF.

V gene TRBV6-6 combines with J gene TRBJ1-5; D is undetermined. The length of the CDR3 is 15 residues. V shed 4 bases and J shed 11 bases, with 21 bases lying between them. The germline V gene has CDR1 MNHNY and CDR2 SVGAGI (reference sequence). The CDR3 reads CASSSRSHEALAQHF. The CDR3 coding sequence is TGTGCCAGCAGTTCACGATCCCATGAGGCTCTGGCCCAGCATTTT.

The chain uses TRBV11-2 and TRBJ2-7, with TRBD1 as a possible D gene (6 bases). This CDR3 comprises 13 residues. CDR1 and CDR2 (germline): SGHAT, FQNNGV. The V gene lost 1 base and the J gene lost 7 bases, with 11 bases spanning the gap. CDR3 loop: CASSLGEGVEQYF. The CDR3 bases are TGTGCCAGCAGCTTAGGCGAGGGGGTGGAGCAGTACTTC.